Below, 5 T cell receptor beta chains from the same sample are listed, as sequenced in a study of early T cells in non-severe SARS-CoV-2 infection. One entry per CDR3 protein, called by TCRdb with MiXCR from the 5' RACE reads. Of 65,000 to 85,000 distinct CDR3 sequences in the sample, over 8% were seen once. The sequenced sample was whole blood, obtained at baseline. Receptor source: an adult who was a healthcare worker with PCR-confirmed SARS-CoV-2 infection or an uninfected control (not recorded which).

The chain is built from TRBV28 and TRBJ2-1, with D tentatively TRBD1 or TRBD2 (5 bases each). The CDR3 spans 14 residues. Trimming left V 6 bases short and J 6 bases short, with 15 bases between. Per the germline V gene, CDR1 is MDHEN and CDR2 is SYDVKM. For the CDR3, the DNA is TGTGCCAGCAGCCCCGGGACGGACCTCAATGAGCAGTTCTTC. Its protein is CASSPGTDLNEQFF.

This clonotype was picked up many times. Here the CDR3 DNA reads TGTGCCAGCAGTCCCCATCGAAAGCCCTCCTACGAGCAGTACTTC. Its translation is CASSPHRKPSYEQYF. V is TRBV27 and J is TRBJ2-7; D is unresolved. CDR1 and CDR2 (germline): MNHEY, SMNVEV (reference sequence). Trimming removed 5 bases from V and 0 bases from J, with 14 bases in between. The length of the CDR3 is 15 residues.

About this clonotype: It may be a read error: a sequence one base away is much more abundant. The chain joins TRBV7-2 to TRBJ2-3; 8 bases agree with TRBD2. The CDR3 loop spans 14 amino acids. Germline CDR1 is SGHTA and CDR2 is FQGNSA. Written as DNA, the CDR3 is TGTGCCGGCAGCAGAACTAGCGGATCAGATACGCAGTATTTT. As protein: CAGSRTSGSDTQYF.

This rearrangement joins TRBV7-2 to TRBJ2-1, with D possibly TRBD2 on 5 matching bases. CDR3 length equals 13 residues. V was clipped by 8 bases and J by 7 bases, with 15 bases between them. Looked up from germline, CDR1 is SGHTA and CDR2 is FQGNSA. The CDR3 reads CASGRDSGNEQFF. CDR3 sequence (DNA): TGTGCCAGCGGACGGGATTCGGGGAATGAGCAGTTCTTC.

DNA of the CDR3: TGCGCCAGCAGCTTGGAGCGGGCGACGCAGTATTTT. Translating gives CASSLERATQYF. This sequence joins TRBV5-1 and TRBJ2-3, with a possible D match to TRBD2 (6 bases). Germline CDR1 and CDR2: SGHRS and YFSETQ. Between the trimmed V and J ends, which lost 0 bases and 9 bases, there was a span of 8 bases. The length of the CDR3 is 12 residues.